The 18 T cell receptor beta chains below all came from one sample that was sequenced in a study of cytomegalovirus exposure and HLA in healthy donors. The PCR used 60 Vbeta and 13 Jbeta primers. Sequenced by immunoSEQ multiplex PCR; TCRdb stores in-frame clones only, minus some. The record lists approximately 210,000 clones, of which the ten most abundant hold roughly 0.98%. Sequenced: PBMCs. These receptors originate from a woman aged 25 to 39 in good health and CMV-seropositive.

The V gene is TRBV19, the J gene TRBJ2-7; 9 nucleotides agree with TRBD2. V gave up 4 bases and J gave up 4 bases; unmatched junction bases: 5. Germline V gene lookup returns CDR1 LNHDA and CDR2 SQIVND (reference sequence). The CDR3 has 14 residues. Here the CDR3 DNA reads TGTGCCAGTAGTAGCCTAGCGGGGAGGTACGAGCAGTACTTC. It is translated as CASSSLAGRYEQYF.

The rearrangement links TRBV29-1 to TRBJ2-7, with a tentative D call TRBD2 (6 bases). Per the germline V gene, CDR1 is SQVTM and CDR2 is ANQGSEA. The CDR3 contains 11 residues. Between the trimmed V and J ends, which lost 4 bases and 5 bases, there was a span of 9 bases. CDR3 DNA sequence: TGCAGCGTTGGTCGGGAGAACGAGCAGTACTTC. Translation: CSVGRENEQYF.

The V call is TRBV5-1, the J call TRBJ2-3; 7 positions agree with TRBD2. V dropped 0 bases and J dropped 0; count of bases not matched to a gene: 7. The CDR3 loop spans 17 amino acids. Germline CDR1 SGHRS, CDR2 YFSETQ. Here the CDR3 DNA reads TGCGCCAGCAGCTTGGCCCGTAGCGGGTATAGCACAGATACGCAGTATTTT. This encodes CASSLARSGYSTDTQYF.

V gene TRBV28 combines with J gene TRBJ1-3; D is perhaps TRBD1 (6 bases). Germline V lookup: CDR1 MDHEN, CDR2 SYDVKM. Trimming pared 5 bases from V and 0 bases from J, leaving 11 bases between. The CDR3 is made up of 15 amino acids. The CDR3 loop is CASSRGGASGNTIYF. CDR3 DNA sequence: TGTGCCAGCAGTCGGGGGGGGGCCTCTGGAAACACCATATATTTT.

The CDR3 nucleotides read TGCGCCAGCAGCCCGCGAGCGGGGGAACGCACAGATACGCAGTATTTT. Translating gives CASSPRAGERTDTQYF. This sequence joins TRBV4-1 and TRBJ2-3; TRBD2 agrees at 8 bases. Trimming at V came to 4 bases and at J to 1 base, leaving 7 bases not matched to a gene. From germline, CDR1 is MGHRA and CDR2 YSYEKL. This CDR3 region has 16 residues.

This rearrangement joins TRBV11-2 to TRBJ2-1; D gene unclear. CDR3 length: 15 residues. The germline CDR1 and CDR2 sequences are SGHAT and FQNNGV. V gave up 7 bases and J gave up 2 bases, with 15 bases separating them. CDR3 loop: CASTRNSSPYNEQFF. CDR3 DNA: TGTGCCAGCACCCGCAACAGTTCACCCTACAATGAGCAGTTCTTC.

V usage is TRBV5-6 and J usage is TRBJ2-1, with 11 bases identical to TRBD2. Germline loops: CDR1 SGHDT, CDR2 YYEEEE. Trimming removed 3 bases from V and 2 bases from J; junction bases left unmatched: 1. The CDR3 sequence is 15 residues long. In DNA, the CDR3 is TGTGCCAGCAGCTCGGGACTAGCGGCCTACAATGAGCAGTTCTTC. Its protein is CASSSGLAAYNEQFF.

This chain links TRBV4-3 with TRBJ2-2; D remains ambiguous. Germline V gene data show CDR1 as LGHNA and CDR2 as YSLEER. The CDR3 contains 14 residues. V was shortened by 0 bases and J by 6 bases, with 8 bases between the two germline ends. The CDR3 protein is CASSQEVGPGELFF. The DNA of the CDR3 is TGCGCCAGCAGCCAAGAAGTGGGCCCCGGGGAGCTGTTTTTT.

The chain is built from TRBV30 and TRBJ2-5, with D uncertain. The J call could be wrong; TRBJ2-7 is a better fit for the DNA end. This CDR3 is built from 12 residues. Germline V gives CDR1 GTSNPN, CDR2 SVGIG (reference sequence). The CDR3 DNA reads TGTGCCTGGACTCACAGCTCCTACGAGCAGTACTTC. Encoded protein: CAWTHSSYEQYF.

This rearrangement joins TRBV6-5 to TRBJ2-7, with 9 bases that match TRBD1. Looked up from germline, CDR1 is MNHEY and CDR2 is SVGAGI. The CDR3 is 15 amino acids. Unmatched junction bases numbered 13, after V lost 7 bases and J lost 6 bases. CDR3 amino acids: CASKDSGTGSREQYF. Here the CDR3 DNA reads TGTGCCAGCAAGGATTCCGGGACAGGGTCTCGCGAGCAGTACTTC.

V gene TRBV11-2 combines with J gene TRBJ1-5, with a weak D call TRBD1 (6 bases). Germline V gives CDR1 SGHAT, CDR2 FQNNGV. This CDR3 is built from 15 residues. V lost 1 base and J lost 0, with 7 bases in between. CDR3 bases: TGTGCCAGCAGCTTAGGGGACATTAGCAATCAGCCCCAGCATTTT. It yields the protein CASSLGDISNQPQHF.

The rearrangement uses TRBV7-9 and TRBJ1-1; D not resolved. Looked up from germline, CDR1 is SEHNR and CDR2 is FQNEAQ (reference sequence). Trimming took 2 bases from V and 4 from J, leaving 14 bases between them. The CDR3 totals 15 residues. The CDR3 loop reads CASSLREGSATEAFF. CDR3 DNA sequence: TGTGCCAGCAGCTTACGCGAGGGCAGTGCCACTGAAGCTTTCTTT. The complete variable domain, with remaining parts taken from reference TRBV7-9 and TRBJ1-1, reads DTGVSQNPRHKITKRGQNVTFRCDPISEHNRLYWYRQTLGQGPEFLTYFQNEAQLEKSRLLSDRFSAERPKGSFSTLEIQRTEQGDSAMYLCASSLREGSATEAFFGQGTRLTVV.

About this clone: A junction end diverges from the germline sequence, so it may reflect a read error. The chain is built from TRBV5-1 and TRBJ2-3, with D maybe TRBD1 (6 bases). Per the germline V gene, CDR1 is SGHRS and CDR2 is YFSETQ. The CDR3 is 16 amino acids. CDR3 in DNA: TGCGCCAGCACCTTGGGGGCAGGGTTTAGCACAGATACGCAGTATTTT. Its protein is CASTLGAGFSTDTQYF.

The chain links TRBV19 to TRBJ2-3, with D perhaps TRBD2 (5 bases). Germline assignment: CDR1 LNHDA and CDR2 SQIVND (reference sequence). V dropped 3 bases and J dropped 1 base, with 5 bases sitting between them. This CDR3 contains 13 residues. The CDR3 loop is CASSMRGTDTQYF. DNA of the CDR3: TGTGCCAGTAGTATGAGGGGCACAGATACGCAGTATTTT. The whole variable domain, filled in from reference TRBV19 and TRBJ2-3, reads DGGITQSPKYLFRKEGQNVTLSCEQNLNHDAMYWYRQDPGQGLRLIYYSQIVNDFQKGDIAEGYSVSREKKESFPLTVTSAQKNPTAFYLCASSMRGTDTQYFGPGTRLTVL.

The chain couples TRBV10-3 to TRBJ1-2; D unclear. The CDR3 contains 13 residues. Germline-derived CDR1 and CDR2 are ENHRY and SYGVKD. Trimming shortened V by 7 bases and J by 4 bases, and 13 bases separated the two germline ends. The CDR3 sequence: CAITLELVYGYTF. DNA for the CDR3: TGTGCCATCACCCTTGAGCTAGTCTATGGCTACACCTTC.

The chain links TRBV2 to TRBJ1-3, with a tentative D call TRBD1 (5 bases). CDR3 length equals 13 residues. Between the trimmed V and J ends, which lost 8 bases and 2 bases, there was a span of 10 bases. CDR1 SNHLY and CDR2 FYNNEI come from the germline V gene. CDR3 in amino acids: CASLQGPGNTIYF. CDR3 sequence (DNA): TGTGCCAGCCTCCAGGGCCCTGGAAACACCATATATTTT.

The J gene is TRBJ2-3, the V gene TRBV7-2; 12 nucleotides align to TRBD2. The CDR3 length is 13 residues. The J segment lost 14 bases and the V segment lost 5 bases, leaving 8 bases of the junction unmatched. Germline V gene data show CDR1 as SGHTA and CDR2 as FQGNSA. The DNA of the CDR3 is TGTGCCAGCAGCGCACGACTAGCGGGAGTCCGGTATTTT. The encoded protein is CASSARLAGVRYF.

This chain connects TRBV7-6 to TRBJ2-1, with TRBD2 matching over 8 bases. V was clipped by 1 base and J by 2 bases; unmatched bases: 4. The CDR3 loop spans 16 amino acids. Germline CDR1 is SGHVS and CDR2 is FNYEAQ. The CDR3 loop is CASSLGAGETYNEQFF. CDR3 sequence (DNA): TGTGCCAGCAGCTTAGGAGCGGGGGAGACCTACAATGAGCAGTTCTTC.